The 9 T cell receptor beta chains listed next were all sequenced from one sample in a study of T cell changes during pregnancy in multiple sclerosis. Profiled with immunoSEQ multiplex PCR; TCRdb holds only in-frame clones, not every one. The table has about 51,000 clones, more than 85% seen once; the top ten hold about 3.1%. The sequenced sample was CD8+ T cells from peripheral blood mononuclear cells, obtained in the second trimester of pregnancy. Source of these receptors: a female donor with multiple sclerosis, enrolled in a pregnancy study.

The gene calls are TRBV14 and TRBJ2-5; TRBD1 matches at 10 bases. The germline CDR1 and CDR2 sequences are SGHDN and FVKESK. Trimming took 1 base from V and 2 from J; bases not matched to a gene: 4. CDR3 length: 16 residues. This CDR3 reads CASSQVVGQGQETQYF. The CDR3 DNA reads TGTGCCAGCAGCCAAGTAGTGGGACAGGGGCAAGAGACCCAGTACTTC.

Here the CDR3 DNA reads TGCGCCAGCAGCCACGGGACAGTCAATCAGCCCCAGCATTTT. Its protein product is CASSHGTVNQPQHF. V and J are TRBV4-1 and TRBJ1-5; TRBD1 matches 7 bases. V lost 3 bases, J lost 3 bases, and 2 bases stayed unmatched. Germline-derived CDR1 and CDR2 are MGHRA and YSYEKL. CDR3 length equals 14 residues.

The genes are TRBV7-9 and TRBJ2-7, with 8 bases matching TRBD1. The CDR3 has 15 amino acids. Germline-derived CDR1 and CDR2 are SEHNR and FQNEAQ (reference sequence). Trimming took 2 bases from V and 5 from J; bases not matched to a gene: 8. The CDR3 coding sequence is TGTGCCAGCAGCTTACCGGGACAGGACATGAACGAGCAGTACTTC. Amino acids: CASSLPGQDMNEQYF.

Here the CDR3 reads CASSQDPGPGGTDTQYF. CDR3 sequence (DNA): TGCGCCAGCAGCCAAGATCCCGGTCCGGGGGGGACAGATACGCAGTATTTT. This chain joins TRBV4-1 and TRBJ2-3; the match to TRBD2 covers 8 bases. Trimming removed 0 bases from V and 3 bases from J; junction bases left unmatched: 8. Germline CDR1 reads MGHRA; CDR2 reads YSYEKL. The CDR3 covers 17 residues.

The sample holds one count of this clone. The chain uses TRBV28 and TRBJ1-6, with a possible D match to TRBD1 (5 bases). V dropped 4 bases and J dropped 4 bases, with 8 bases sitting between them. This CDR3 region has 14 residues. Germline CDR1 is MDHEN and CDR2 is SYDVKM. For the CDR3, the DNA is TGTGCCAGCAGTTCCCGGGGGTATAATTCACCCCTCCACTTT. Translating gives CASSSRGYNSPLHF.

This sequence joins TRBV15 and TRBJ2-3; TRBD2 is a possible D gene (5 bases). Germline V gene sequence: CDR1 LNHNV, CDR2 YYDKDF (reference sequence). V lost 8 bases and J 1 base, leaving 13 bases between the germline ends. CDR3 length: 14 amino acids. CDR3 DNA sequence: TGTGCCACCGATTTGTCGAGGGGCACAGATACGCAGTATTTT. Its translation: CATDLSRGTDTQYF.

This clone appeared a single time. J is TRBJ2-3 and V is TRBV9; no clear D. Germline CDR1 SGDLS, CDR2 YYNGEE. The CDR3 consists of 14 residues. The ends were cut back, 0 bases at V and 4 bases at J, with 9 bases in the middle. The CDR3 DNA reads as TGTGCCAGCAGCGTAGAAGTAGCCGCAGATACGCAGTATTTT. Translated: CASSVEVAADTQYF.

V usage is TRBV7-9 and J usage is TRBJ2-2; TRBD1 matches 8 bases. The V gene end was trimmed by 2 bases and the J gene end by 7 bases; junction bases not matched to a gene: 6. Germline assignment: CDR1 SEHNR and CDR2 FQNEAQ (reference sequence). The CDR3 length is 15 residues. The CDR3 protein is CASSLTGQGIGELFF. The CDR3 nucleotides read TGTGCCAGCAGCTTAACCGGACAGGGAATCGGGGAGCTGTTTTTT.

The CDR3 here is CASSRGRGQGVDEQFF. The CDR3 DNA reads as TGCGCCAGCAGCCGAGGGCGGGGACAGGGGGTCGATGAGCAGTTCTTC. The rearrangement links TRBV4-3 to TRBJ2-1, with 11 bases identical to TRBD1. V shed 4 bases and J 8 bases; nucleotides not matched to a gene: 10. Looked up from germline, CDR1 is LGHNA and CDR2 is YSLEER. The CDR3 runs 16 residues.